This passage covers 14 T cell receptor beta chains from one sample sequenced in a study of blood T cell repertoires in COVID-19. This table comes from immunoSEQ multiplex PCR, and its TCRdb copy is limited to in-frame clones, with some not included. Here the sample spans about 45,000 clones, over 75% being singletons. The source material was peripheral blood. The receptors here all came from an elderly woman with acute or convalescent COVID-19.

This clone appeared a single time. This chain links TRBV19 with TRBJ1-1; D not certain. The ends were cut back, 1 base at V and 4 bases at J, with 4 bases in the middle. This CDR3 contains 12 residues. Looked up from germline, CDR1 is LNHDA and CDR2 is SQIVND (reference sequence). The CDR3 coding sequence is TGTGCCAGTAGTATAGGGGCCACTGAAGCTTTCTTT. This sequence encodes CASSIGATEAFF.

This chain uses TRBV11-3 with TRBJ2-7; 10 bases align to TRBD2. In germline, CDR1 is SGHNT, CDR2 YENEEA. The CDR3 length is 15 residues. After removal of 2 bases from V and 4 bases from J, the junction contained 5 bases not matched to a gene. The CDR3 DNA is TGTGCCAGCAGCTTATCTAGCGGGAGACAGTACGAGCAGTACTTC. It specifies CASSLSSGRQYEQYF. The whole variable domain, filled in from reference TRBV11-3 and TRBJ2-7, reads EAGVVQSPRYKIIEKKQPVAFWCNPISGHNTLYWYLQNLGQGPELLIRYENEEAVDDSQLPKDRFSAERLKGVDSTLKIQPAELGDSAVYLCASSLSSGRQYEQYFGPGTRLTVT.

The V gene is TRBV4-1, the J gene TRBJ2-4; weak D call: TRBD1 (6 bases). With 4 bases removed from V and 3 bases from J, the gap between germline ends came to 10 bases. Germline V CDR1 and CDR2: MGHRA, YSYEKL. The length of the CDR3 is 14 residues. Written as DNA, the CDR3 is TGCGCCAGCAGCCTCGTGGACAGCAAAAACATTCAGTACTTC. Protein sequence: CASSLVDSKNIQYF.

The CDR3 DNA follows: TGTGCCACCAGTGATTCAGCAGGGGGCCAACGGGACCAAGAGACCCAGTACTTC. Its protein is CATSDSAGGQRDQETQYF. The chain combines TRBV24-1 with TRBJ2-5, with 8 positions matching TRBD1. The V gene end was trimmed by 2 bases and the J gene end by 0 bases; junction bases not matched to a gene: 10. The CDR3 sequence is 18 residues long. Germline lookup yields CDR1 KGHDR and CDR2 SFDVKD.

The chain has TRBV10-1 and TRBJ2-5, with 7 positions matching TRBD1. The CDR3 extends over 12 amino acids. Germline-derived CDR1 and CDR2 are WNHNN and SYGVQD (reference sequence). Trimming removed 9 bases from V and 1 base from J; junction bases left unmatched: 2. As DNA, the CDR3 is TGCGCCAGTGGGGACAGCCAAGAGACCCAGTACTTC. Translating gives CASGDSQETQYF.

This clone showed up just once. The genes are TRBV30 and TRBJ2-1, with 12 bases that match TRBD1. CDR1 GTSNPN and CDR2 SVGIG come from the germline V gene (reference sequence). CDR3 size: 16 residues. Germline trimming cut 0 bases from V and 6 bases from J; bases unmatched to any gene: 6. CDR3 in amino acids: CAWSVLWDRGLNEQFF. CDR3 nucleotides: TGTGCCTGGAGTGTACTGTGGGACAGGGGGCTCAATGAGCAGTTCTTC.

This chain joins TRBV6-5 and TRBJ1-2; 7 nucleotides align to TRBD1. This CDR3 has 13 residues. Germline trimming cut 11 bases from V and 2 bases from J; bases unmatched to any gene: 8. CDR1 and CDR2 (germline): MNHEY, SVGAGI. The CDR3 DNA reads TGTGCCGTGCGGCAGGGGGACAACTATGGCTACACCTTC. Translation gives CAVRQGDNYGYTF.

The chain combines TRBV7-2 with TRBJ2-1; maybe TRBD2 (5 bases). The V gene's germline CDR1 is SGHTA and CDR2 FQGNSA. Trimming pared 2 bases from V and 6 bases from J, leaving 17 bases between. The CDR3 runs 16 residues. The CDR3 here is CASSLSASLGINEQFF. The CDR3 nucleotides read TGTGCCAGCAGCTTAAGCGCTAGCTTGGGGATCAATGAGCAGTTCTTC.

The chain joins TRBV4-1 to TRBJ1-2; 7 nucleotides align to TRBD1. The CDR3 spans 16 residues. Trimming took 4 bases from V and 4 from J; bases not matched to a gene: 12. Germline CDR1 is MGHRA and CDR2 is YSYEKL. The CDR3 loop reads CASSRELRDSSYGYTF. CDR3 nucleotides: TGCGCCAGCAGCCGAGAGTTGCGGGACAGTAGCTATGGCTACACCTTC.

The J gene is TRBJ2-1, the V gene TRBV19, with 10 bases lining up with TRBD2. The CDR3 is 18 residues long. V trimming: 3 bases; J trimming: 5 bases; junction bases outside the gene matches: 13. The germline CDR1 and CDR2 sequences are LNHDA and SQIVND (reference sequence). The CDR3 is CASSIPIPSGSSHNEQFF. In DNA, the CDR3 is TGTGCCAGTAGTATCCCGATCCCTAGCGGGAGTTCCCACAATGAGCAGTTCTTC.

J is TRBJ1-1 and V is TRBV7-9, with D hard to call. CDR3 size: 14 residues. V gave up 5 bases and J gave up 2 bases, with 12 bases separating them. Germline CDR1 and CDR2: SEHNR and FQNEAQ (reference sequence). The CDR3 sequence is CASSALTDNTEAFF. CDR3 in DNA: TGTGCCAGCAGCGCGCTTACAGATAACACTGAAGCTTTCTTT.

This rearrangement joins TRBV7-2 to TRBJ2-7, with 8 bases lining up with TRBD2. Trimming cost V 0 bases and J 2 bases; bases outside gene matches: 0. Germline V gene sequence: CDR1 SGHTA, CDR2 FQGNSA. The CDR3 runs 14 residues. The DNA of the CDR3 is TGTGCCAGCAGCTTAGCAGCGGGGGCCTACGAGCAGTACTTC. As protein: CASSLAAGAYEQYF.

The chain is built from TRBV18 and TRBJ1-2, with 7 bases identical to TRBD1. The germline V gene encodes CDR1 KGHSH and CDR2 LQKENI. The CDR3 length is 13 residues. With V trimmed by 2 bases and J by 3 bases, 0 bases remained unmatched. CDR3 in DNA: TGTGCCAGCTCACCAGGACAGGACTATGGCTACACCTTC. Protein sequence: CASSPGQDYGYTF.

The chain combines TRBV12-3 or TRBV12-4 with TRBJ1-1; D is uncertain. V was shortened by 6 bases and J by 1 base, with 9 bases between the two germline ends. There are 13 residues in the CDR3. In DNA, the CDR3 is TGTGCCAGCAGACTCCCGGGGAACACTGAAGCTTTCTTT. Encoded protein: CASRLPGNTEAFF.